These 7 T cell receptor beta chains originate from one sample sequenced in a study of T cells in Graves' hyperthyroidism and ophthalmopathy. From RNA transcripts, TCR beta CDR3 regions were amplified. A set of HTBI primers served as the primers for a first-round RT-PCR of the TCR CDR3. TCRdb ran MiXCR on the multiplex PCR reads and lists one entry per CDR3 protein. The data show more than 650,000 distinct CDR3 sequences, around 13% seen once. Sequences were obtained from blood. The source of these receptors is a woman aged 18-29 years with Graves' hyperthyroidism.

This clonotype was observed a handful of times. V usage is TRBV20-1 and J usage is TRBJ1-5, with D unclear. The V and J ends lost 3 bases and 3 bases respectively, with 9 bases between them. Germline CDR1 DFQATT, CDR2 SNEGSKA (reference sequence). CDR3 length equals 13 residues. The CDR3 nucleotides read TGCAGTGCTAGGTTAGGCGCCAATCAGCCCCAGCATTTT. Translating it yields CSARLGANQPQHF.

The rearrangement uses TRBV6-1 and TRBJ2-7; maybe TRBD2 (5 bases). Germline-derived CDR1 and CDR2 are MNHNS and SASEGT. This CDR3 has 15 amino acids. V was shortened by 5 bases and J by 3 bases, with 17 bases between the two germline ends. The CDR3 bases are TGTGCCAGCAGTACGGCCCGGGGAGTGGGCTACGAGCAGTACTTC. Amino acid sequence: CASSTARGVGYEQYF.

This clonotype was counted ten times or more. The gene calls are TRBV20-1 and TRBJ2-5; no reliable D call. The CDR3 contains 13 residues. Trimming pared 0 bases from V and 5 bases from J, leaving 10 bases between. Germline V gene sequence: CDR1 DFQATT, CDR2 SNEGSKA (reference sequence). The CDR3 loop is CSARDASFETQYF. CDR3 DNA sequence: TGCAGTGCTAGAGATGCATCGTTCGAGACCCAGTACTTC.

This clonotype was seen many times. The CDR3 spells CASSSDTSGHEQYF. As DNA, the CDR3 is TGTGCCAGCAGCTCGGATACTAGTGGCCACGAGCAGTACTTC. This chain links TRBV7-9 with TRBJ2-7, with D possibly TRBD2 on 5 matching bases. V lost 4 bases and J lost 5, with 15 bases in between. This CDR3 comprises 14 residues. Germline-derived CDR1 and CDR2 are SEHNR and FQNEAQ (reference sequence).

A remark on this clonotype: It may be a read error: a sequence one base away is much more abundant. The chain recombines TRBV27 with TRBJ2-7; D uncertain. The CDR3 length is 14 residues. From germline, CDR1 is MNHEY and CDR2 SMNVEV (reference sequence). Trimming shortened V by 3 bases and J by 0 bases, and 9 bases separated the two germline ends. CDR3 DNA: TGTGCCAGCAGTTTTGGAGTAGCCTCCTACGAGCAGTACTTC. Amino acids: CASSFGVASYEQYF.

The sample holds many counts of this clonotype. The chain joins TRBV30 to TRBJ2-2, with D perhaps matching TRBD1 (5 bases). V lost 4 bases and J lost 2, with 20 bases in between. Germline V gives CDR1 GTSNPN, CDR2 SVGIG (reference sequence). There are 17 residues in the CDR3. The CDR3 bases are TGTGCCTGGATTAGGATCCGACAGAGCCTAAACACCGGGGAGCTGTTTTTT. It yields the protein CAWIRIRQSLNTGELFF.

This rearrangement joins TRBV20-1 to TRBJ1-5; 11 bases line up with TRBD1. Germline trimming cut 6 bases from V and 2 bases from J; bases unmatched to any gene: 6. The germline CDR1 and CDR2 sequences are DFQATT and SNEGSKA (reference sequence). This CDR3 region has 15 residues. In nucleotides, the CDR3 is TGCAGTGCCGGGACAGGGGGATCTGGCAATCAGCCCCAGCATTTT. This gives the protein CSAGTGGSGNQPQHF.